This T cell receptor (beta chain) was captured by sequencing in a study of CD4 T cells in relation to SARS-CoV-2 and coronaviruses. Study details: PBMCs were cultured with antigen for 10 days before TCR beta sequencing. Shared crossreactive spike epitopes were mapped to their HLA restriction.

Per germline, CDR1 SGHTA and CDR2 FQGNSA. This CDR3 region has 13 residues. V was clipped by 6 bases and J by 1 base, with 8 bases between them. As regards this clone: Its matching antigen is unknown.

Assay: immunoSEQ multiplex PCR; the TCRdb copy retains only in-frame clones and omits some. The sample consists of about 26,000 clones, roughly 66% of them appearing once. Unexposed donor CD4+ T cells date from about 2011-2019, before the COVID-19 pandemic. Isolation of CD4+ T cells took place after about 9 days in culture. Study observations and caveats: No donor gave both pre-pandemic and post-infection samples.

This receptor was obtained from a human donor in good health. V usage is TRBV7-2 and J usage is TRBJ2-3; TRBD2 is a possible D gene (6 bases). Sequenced sample: CD4+ T cells from PBMCs, cultured in vitro. The CDR3 sequence is CASRASGTDTQYF. The CDR3 region has the DNA TGTGCCAGCAGGGCTAGCGGCACAGATACGCAGTATTTT.